This T cell receptor (beta chain) was retrieved from a study of blood T cell repertoires in COVID-19. About the research overall: Samples of COVID-19 (acute and convalescent) were obtained from the United States, Italy and Spain.

Here immunoSEQ multiplex PCR was the method, and the copy in TCRdb shows in-frame clones only, minus some. Found here are 87,000 or so clones, 86% of them singletons; the top ten hold approximately 22%. This clonotype was sampled from a woman older than 75 in a cohort sampled during active or convalescent COVID-19. Sequenced: peripheral blood.

The CDR3 loop is CASSFSGREQFF. The CDR3 bases are TGTGCCAGCAGCTTCTCCGGTCGGGAGCAGTTCTTC. The chain carries TRBV5-4 and TRBJ2-1; no clear D gene. V lost 2 bases to trimming and J lost 10 bases, with 10 bases between them. The length of the CDR3 is 12 residues. Germline-derived CDR1 and CDR2 are SGHNT and YYREEE (reference sequence).